A single sample gave rise to the 26 T cell receptor beta chains below, sequenced in a study of cytomegalovirus exposure and HLA in healthy donors. PCR involved 60 Vbeta and 13 Jbeta primers. The method was immunoSEQ multiplex PCR; TCRdb's version includes in-frame clones alone and lacks a portion of them. The profile shows about 170,000 clones, 70% to 90% of them singletons. Specimen: PBMCs. The receptors derive from a man in his thirties or forties in good health and CMV-seropositive.

DNA of the CDR3: TGTGCCAGCAGTTCTAGCGCCAAACGCACAGATACGCAGTATTTT. This sequence encodes CASSSSAKRTDTQYF. The V and J genes are TRBV7-9 and TRBJ2-3, with D tentatively TRBD2 (6 bases). The CDR3 covers 15 residues. Per the germline V gene, CDR1 is SEHNR and CDR2 is FQNEAQ (reference sequence). V was shortened by 6 bases and J by 1 base, with 14 bases between the two germline ends.

The chain joins TRBV7-2 to TRBJ2-3; D may be TRBD2 (5 bases). The CDR3 sequence is 16 residues long. The V end was cut by 1 base, the J end by 2 bases, with 13 bases between. From germline, CDR1 is SGHTA and CDR2 FQGNSA. CDR3 DNA: TGTGCCAGCAGCTTAGGTTTCGGAGGTGCCACAGATACGCAGTATTTT. It yields the protein CASSLGFGGATDTQYF.

The chain employs TRBV5-1 and TRBJ1-2; 11 bases agree with TRBD1. The CDR3 is 15 residues long. Germline lookup yields CDR1 SGHRS and CDR2 YFSETQ. J was trimmed by 1 base and V by 7 bases; bases with no gene match: 6. CDR3 residues: CASRGTGGDNYGYTF. CDR3 nucleotides: TGCGCCAGCCGAGGGACAGGGGGGGATAACTATGGCTACACCTTC.

This clone has only one observation. This chain connects TRBV19 to TRBJ1-2, with 10 bases aligning to TRBD1. The CDR3 has 16 residues. The V gene's germline CDR1 is LNHDA and CDR2 SQIVND (reference sequence). After removal of 5 bases from V and 4 bases from J, the junction contained 10 bases not matched to a gene. The CDR3 protein is CASSLGDRGRGYGYTF. The CDR3 DNA reads as TGTGCCAGTAGTCTCGGGGACAGGGGAAGGGGCTATGGCTACACCTTC.

This sequence joins TRBV7-9 and TRBJ1-1; D remains unclear. V was trimmed by 6 bases and J by 4 bases, leaving 9 bases between them. Germline V gives CDR1 SEHNR, CDR2 FQNEAQ (reference sequence). This CDR3 is built from 12 residues. The CDR3 coding sequence is TGTGCCAGCAGTCCTCCGGGCACTGAAGCTTTCTTT. This sequence encodes CASSPPGTEAFF.

The chain links TRBV9 to TRBJ1-1, with TRBD1 matching over 7 bases. J was trimmed by 5 bases and V by 3 bases; bases with no gene match: 13. Germline CDR1 and CDR2: SGDLS and YYNGEE. The CDR3 contains 16 residues. In DNA, the CDR3 is TGTGCCAGCAGCGGTCAAAACAGGGGAGCCGTGACTGAAGCTTTCTTT. Its translation: CASSGQNRGAVTEAFF.

The rearrangement uses TRBV10-3 and TRBJ2-1, with D possibly matching TRBD2 (5 bases). The CDR3 is 13 amino acids. V was clipped by 2 bases and J by 6 bases, with 8 bases between them. Looked up from germline, CDR1 is ENHRY and CDR2 is SYGVKD. The CDR3 DNA is TGTGCCATCAGTGAGACAGCGGCCAATGAGCAGTTCTTC. This gives the protein CAISETAANEQFF.

The chain couples TRBV7-3 to TRBJ2-3, with 7 bases identical to TRBD1. V trimming: 6 bases; J trimming: 0 bases; junction bases outside the gene matches: 9. CDR1 and CDR2 (germline): SGHTA, FQGTGA. CDR3 length equals 16 residues. The CDR3 reads CASRYDGTASTDTQYF. CDR3 nucleotide sequence: TGTGCCAGCAGGTACGACGGGACAGCTAGCACAGATACGCAGTATTTT.

The chain is built from TRBV29-1 and TRBJ2-7; 10 bases match TRBD1. Germline lookup yields CDR1 SQVTM and CDR2 ANQGSEA. The CDR3 loop spans 13 amino acids. The V and J ends lost 6 bases and 6 bases, in that order; junction bases with no gene match: 8. CDR3 loop: CSVGTGDGGEQYF. CDR3 bases: TGCAGCGTCGGGACAGGGGATGGTGGCGAGCAGTACTTC.

J is TRBJ2-1 and V is TRBV11-2; D is possibly TRBD1 (5 bases). The germline gives CDR1 SGHAT, CDR2 FQNNGV. V was cut by 7 bases and J by 4 bases, with 20 bases left in between. CDR3 length: 16 residues. The CDR3 loop is CASTSRGDRIYNEQFF. The CDR3 DNA is TGTGCCAGCACCTCCCGTGGAGACAGAATTTACAATGAGCAGTTCTTC. The entire variable domain, with the rest obtained from reference TRBV11-2 and TRBJ2-1, is as follows: EAGVAQSPRYKIIEKRQSVAFWCNPISGHATLYWYQQILGQGPKLLIQFQNNGVVDDSQLPKDRFSAERLKGVDSTLKIQPAKLEDSAVYLCASTSRGDRIYNEQFFGPGTRLTVL.

This clone was seen a few times. The chain carries TRBV2 and TRBJ1-2; D is unresolved. Trimming pared 6 bases from V and 5 bases from J, leaving 10 bases between. This CDR3 is 12 amino acids long. Looked up from germline, CDR1 is SNHLY and CDR2 is FYNNEI. The CDR3 loop reads CASSADSYGYTF. The CDR3 nucleotides are TGTGCCAGCAGCGCAGACTCTTATGGCTACACCTTC. Variable domain in full (rest from reference TRBV2 and TRBJ1-2): EPEVTQTPSHQVTQMGQEVILRCVPISNHLYFYWYRQILGQKVEFLVSFYNNEISEKSEIFDDQFSVERPDGSNFTLKIRSTKLEDSAMYFCASSADSYGYTFGSGTRLTVV.

This clone was observed a few times. V is TRBV6-6 and J is TRBJ1-1, with 7 bases identical to TRBD1. The trim removed 4 bases at V and 1 base at J, leaving 6 bases unmatched. Germline assignment: CDR1 MNHNY and CDR2 SVGAGI (reference sequence). The CDR3 is 15 residues long. This chain's CDR3 is CASSLHGTENTEAFF. CDR3 nucleotide sequence: TGTGCCAGCAGTTTGCACGGGACAGAGAACACTGAAGCTTTCTTT.

This clone has just one count. The rearrangement links TRBV6-1 to TRBJ2-1; 8 bases agree with TRBD2. Per the germline V gene, CDR1 is MNHNS and CDR2 is SASEGT. This CDR3 is 18 amino acids long. The V gene end was trimmed by 2 bases and the J gene end by 7 bases; junction bases not matched to a gene: 16. The CDR3: CASSEFWGPSGTRNEQFF. CDR3 in DNA: TGTGCCAGCAGTGAATTCTGGGGTCCATCCGGGACTAGGAATGAGCAGTTCTTC.

V is TRBV7-3 and J is TRBJ2-5; 8 bases map to TRBD2. CDR3 length equals 13 residues. Germline V gene data show CDR1 as SGHTA and CDR2 as FQGTGA. J gave up 5 bases and V 5 bases, and 4 bases lay outside the gene matches. CDR3: CASSRGGTETQYF. CDR3 sequence (DNA): TGTGCCAGCAGCCGCGGGGGGACGGAGACCCAGTACTTC. Based on the CDR3 plus reference TRBV7-3 and TRBJ2-5, the full variable domain is GAGVSQTPSNKVTEKGKYVELRCDPISGHTALYWYRQSLGQGPEFLIYFQGTGAADDSGLPNDRFFAVRPEGSVSTLKIQRTERGDSAVYLCASSRGGTETQYFGPGTRLLVL.

This rearrangement joins TRBV5-6 to TRBJ2-7; 7 bases fit TRBD1. The CDR3 covers 16 residues. CDR1 is SGHDT, CDR2 YYEEEE, per germline. The V and J ends lost 0 bases and 6 bases, in that order; junction bases with no gene match: 12. CDR3 sequence: CASSLAPRGQPCEQYV. The CDR3 nucleotides are TGTGCCAGCAGCTTGGCCCCGAGGGGGCAGCCATGCGAGCAGTACGTC.

The V gene is TRBV19, the J gene TRBJ2-1; 10 nucleotides align to TRBD2. The CDR3 consists of 15 residues. The germline V gene has CDR1 LNHDA and CDR2 SQIVND (reference sequence). Trimming removed 5 bases from V and 9 bases from J; junction bases left unmatched: 10. The CDR3 region has the DNA TGTGCCAGTAGTCTGGGTCTAGCGGGAGAGACTGAGCAGTTCTTC. Its protein is CASSLGLAGETEQFF.

The chain is built from TRBV28 and TRBJ1-5; D gene ambiguous. CDR3 length equals 18 residues. Trimming cost V 6 bases and J 4 bases, with 25 bases left between them. CDR1 and CDR2 from the germline V gene are MDHEN and SYDVKM. The CDR3 protein is CASSREDGGMGINQPQHF. The DNA for the CDR3 is TGTGCCAGCAGCCGAGAGGACGGAGGGATGGGGATTAATCAGCCCCAGCATTTT.

V gene TRBV6-5 combines with J gene TRBJ1-2; a possible D gene is TRBD1 (5 bases). Per germline, CDR1 MNHEY and CDR2 SVGAGI. The V gene lost 6 bases and the J gene lost 8 bases, with 13 bases spanning the gap. This CDR3 is 12 amino acids long. In DNA form, the CDR3 reads TGTGCCAGCAGGGGTGGAAACAGGGGCTACACCTTC. The encoded protein is CASRGGNRGYTF.

The chain has TRBV5-1 and TRBJ1-2; 7 positions match TRBD1. With 0 bases clipped from V and 8 bases from J, the junction kept 4 bases outside the gene matches. The CDR3 is 13 amino acids. Germline loops: CDR1 SGHRS, CDR2 YFSETQ. CDR3 loop: CASSLEAGGGYTF. CDR3 sequence (DNA): TGCGCCAGCAGCTTGGAAGCAGGGGGAGGCTACACCTTC.

The chain employs TRBV7-2 and TRBJ2-1; TRBD2 matches 11 bases. Germline lookup yields CDR1 SGHTA and CDR2 FQGNSA. The length of the CDR3 is 16 residues. V was pared by 2 bases and J by 5 bases, with 5 bases of the junction left unmatched. The CDR3 nucleotides read TGTGCCAGCAGCTTATTAGGACTAGCGGGTCACAATGAGCAGTTCTTC. Translated: CASSLLGLAGHNEQFF.

The rearrangement joins TRBV27 to TRBJ2-5; TRBD1 aligns across 7 bases. CDR1 MNHEY and CDR2 SMNVEV come from the germline V gene (reference sequence). V shed 8 bases, J shed 5 bases, and the junction held 11 bases outside the gene matches. The CDR3 extends over 14 amino acids. The DNA for the CDR3 is TGTGCCAGCTCCAAACGACAGGGTCCGGAGACCCAGTACTTC. Residues: CASSKRQGPETQYF.

The CDR3 loop reads CASTGTSGNNEQFF. In DNA form, the CDR3 reads TGTGCCAGCACCGGGACTAGCGGCAACAATGAGCAGTTCTTC. The rearrangement joins TRBV21-1 to TRBJ2-1; the DNA was not compared with TRBD2, the D call given in the table. TRBV21-1 counts as a pseudogene. The length of the CDR3 is 14 residues.

This clone appeared once. The CDR3 sequence is CASSPLQGSDNYGYTF. The CDR3 bases are TGTGCCAGCTCACCCCTACAGGGGAGCGACAACTATGGCTACACCTTC. The chain has TRBV18 and TRBJ1-2; TRBD1 matches 7 bases. From germline, CDR1 is KGHSH and CDR2 LQKENI. This CDR3 spans 16 amino acids. Trimming at V came to 3 bases and at J to 2 bases, leaving 9 bases not matched to a gene.

The chain couples TRBV7-6 to TRBJ2-1; the D is unclear. CDR1 and CDR2 (germline): SGHVS, FNYEAQ. The CDR3 loop spans 13 amino acids. The V end lost 5 bases, the J end lost 15 bases, and 20 bases lay between the germline ends. This chain's CDR3 is CASSESVLVALFF. For the CDR3, the DNA is TGTGCCAGCAGCGAAAGCGTCCTAGTGGCTCTGTTCTTC.

The chain is built from TRBV6-6 and TRBJ2-1; D may be TRBD2 (6 bases). CDR1 is MNHNY, CDR2 SVGAGI, per germline (reference sequence). This CDR3 comprises 14 residues. The ends were cut back, 4 bases at V and 5 bases at J, with 12 bases in the middle. Written as DNA, the CDR3 is TGTGCCAGCAGTTCCACGACTAGTAACAATGAGCAGTTCTTC. This sequence encodes CASSSTTSNNEQFF.

This chain uses TRBV7-3 with TRBJ2-7, with 10 bases matching TRBD2. The CDR3 is 14 residues long. CDR1 SGHTA and CDR2 FQGTGA come from the germline V gene. Germline trimming cut 5 bases from V and 4 bases from J; bases unmatched to any gene: 5. The CDR3 protein is CASSPASGSYEQYF. For the CDR3, the DNA is TGTGCCAGCAGCCCCGCTAGCGGGAGTTACGAGCAGTACTTC.